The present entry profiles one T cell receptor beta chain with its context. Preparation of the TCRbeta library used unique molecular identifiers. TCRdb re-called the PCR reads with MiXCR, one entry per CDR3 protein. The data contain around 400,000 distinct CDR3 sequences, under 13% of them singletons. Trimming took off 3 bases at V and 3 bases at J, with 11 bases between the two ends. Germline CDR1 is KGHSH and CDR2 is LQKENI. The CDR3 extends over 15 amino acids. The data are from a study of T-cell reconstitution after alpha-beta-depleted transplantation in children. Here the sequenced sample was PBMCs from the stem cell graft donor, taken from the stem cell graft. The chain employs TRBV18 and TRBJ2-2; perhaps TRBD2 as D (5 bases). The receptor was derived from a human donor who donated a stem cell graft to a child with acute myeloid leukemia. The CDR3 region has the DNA TGTGCCAGCTCACCGAGAGGGTCGGACACCGGGGAGCTGTTTTTT. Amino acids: CASSPRGSDTGELFF.